Presented here are 31 T cell receptor beta chains from one specimen sequenced in a study of CD8 T cells in ankylosing spondylitis. Study-level findings and limits: There was a TCR beta motif, made of eight highly homologous variants, that appeared characteristic of ankylosing spondylitis blood.

Antigens for these TCRs are unknown. TCRdb reprocessed the 5' RACE reads via MiXCR and lists one record per CDR3 protein. The sample has more than 300,000 distinct CDR3 sequences; under 8.5% are singletons. Sequencing was performed on blood, either unsorted or a sorted T cell fraction (not recorded which). The source of these receptors is a male donor with ankylosing spondylitis.

This chain uses TRBV6-1 with TRBJ2-7; 9 positions agree with TRBD2. From germline, CDR1 is MNHNS and CDR2 SASEGT. The CDR3 runs 13 residues. J lost 1 base, V lost 9 bases, and 4 bases had no gene match. CDR3 loop: CASRLAESYEQYF. In DNA form, the CDR3 reads TGTGCCAGTCGACTAGCGGAGTCCTACGAGCAGTACTTC.

The J gene is TRBJ1-5, the V gene TRBV12-3 or TRBV12-4; TRBD1 matches 7 bases. CDR3 length equals 15 residues. J was trimmed by 4 bases and V by 3 bases; bases with no gene match: 6. The CDR3 region is CASSFYRGYNQPQHF. The CDR3 DNA reads TGTGCCAGCAGTTTCTACAGGGGTTATAATCAGCCCCAGCATTTT.

This clonotype was seen a handful of times. J is TRBJ2-3 and V is TRBV7-3; tentatively, D is TRBD1 (5 bases). Trimming removed 2 bases at V and 5 bases at J, with 20 bases between. Germline lookup yields CDR1 SGHTA and CDR2 FQGTGA. CDR3 length: 17 residues. CDR3 in amino acids: CASSLFGWGGPGDTQYF. The CDR3 DNA sequence: TGTGCCAGCAGCTTATTCGGGTGGGGCGGTCCGGGAGATACGCAGTATTTT.

The chain joins TRBV18 to TRBJ2-3, with 8 positions matching TRBD2. V shed 0 bases, J shed 3 bases, and the junction held 2 bases outside the gene matches. Germline assignment: CDR1 KGHSH and CDR2 LQKENI. The CDR3 runs 15 residues. The CDR3 sequence: CASSPPGLGTDTQYF. The CDR3 DNA reads as TGTGCCAGCTCACCACCGGGACTAGGAACAGATACGCAGTATTTT.

This clonotype has a count of ten or more. The chain has TRBV19 and TRBJ2-1, with D perhaps given as TRBD1 or TRBD2 (6 bases each). From germline, CDR1 is LNHDA and CDR2 SQIVND (reference sequence). V was shortened by 4 bases and J by 9 bases, with 7 bases between the two germline ends. The CDR3 extends over 11 amino acids. The CDR3 loop reads CASSTGAEQFF. DNA of the CDR3: TGTGCCAGTAGTACGGGGGCTGAGCAGTTCTTC.

This clonotype was observed a few times. The rearrangement links TRBV7-9 to TRBJ1-6; D uncertain. Germline CDR1 and CDR2: SEHNR and FQNEAQ (reference sequence). The ends were cut back, 5 bases at V and 7 bases at J, with 3 bases in the middle. The CDR3 sequence is 11 residues long. The CDR3 DNA reads TGTGCCAGCAGCACAAATTCACCCCTCCACTTT. Translating gives CASSTNSPLHF.

In its sample, this clonotype was seen a few times. The CDR3 spells CASSWGQGGYGYTF. The CDR3 nucleotides are TGCGCCAGCAGCTGGGGACAGGGGGGCTATGGCTACACCTTC. This chain links TRBV5-1 with TRBJ1-2, with TRBD1 matching over 11 bases. Germline CDR1 reads SGHRS; CDR2 reads YFSETQ. The CDR3 loop spans 14 amino acids. J lost 4 bases, V lost 3 bases, and 2 bases had no gene match.

At least ten counts were recorded for this clonotype. This chain uses TRBV29-1 with TRBJ2-7, with 7 bases fitting TRBD1. This CDR3 comprises 14 residues. V lost 6 bases, J lost 3 bases, and 11 bases stayed unmatched. Germline CDR1 and CDR2: SQVTM and ANQGSEA. The CDR3 is CSVWGLGQDYEQYF. The CDR3 nucleotides are TGCAGCGTCTGGGGCCTTGGACAGGACTACGAGCAGTACTTC.

This clonotype was observed a few times. This chain joins TRBV12-3 or TRBV12-4 and TRBJ2-4; a possible D gene is TRBD2 (7 bases). This CDR3 has 12 residues. Trimming pared 1 base from V and 14 bases from J, leaving 12 bases between. CDR3 coding DNA: TGTGCCAGCAGTTTAGGTCGGGGGGCGGAGTACTTC. This encodes CASSLGRGAEYF.

The chain has TRBV5-1 and TRBJ2-7, with no clear D. Germline CDR1 and CDR2: SGHRS and YFSETQ. The V gene lost 4 bases and the J gene lost 3 bases, with 17 bases spanning the gap. The CDR3 runs 15 residues. Here the CDR3 reads CASSASPGADYEQYF. In DNA, the CDR3 is TGCGCCAGCAGCGCATCCCCGGGCGCTGACTACGAGCAGTACTTC.

The sample holds many counts of this clonotype. This chain joins TRBV10-3 and TRBJ2-1; tentatively, D is TRBD1 (6 bases). Deletions cut 4 bases from V and 5 bases from J, with 9 bases between. CDR1 and CDR2 (germline): ENHRY, SYGVKD. The CDR3 consists of 13 residues. DNA of the CDR3: TGTGCCATCAGTGTATACAGGGACAATGAGCAGTTCTTC. It specifies CAISVYRDNEQFF.

The table lists this clonotype with many counts. The J gene is TRBJ2-3, the V gene TRBV14; D is ambiguous. Deletions cut 4 bases from V and 0 bases from J, with 8 bases between. The CDR3 runs 14 residues. Germline V gives CDR1 SGHDN, CDR2 FVKESK. Here the CDR3 reads CASSPLGSTDTQYF. In DNA, the CDR3 is TGTGCCAGCAGCCCCCTCGGAAGCACAGATACGCAGTATTTT. The whole variable domain, remainder taken from reference TRBV14 and TRBJ2-3, is EAGVTQFPSHSVIEKGQTVTLRCDPISGHDNLYWYRRVMGKEIKFLLHFVKESKQDESGMPNNRFLAERTGGTYSTLKVQPAELEDSGVYFCASSPLGSTDTQYFGPGTRLTVL.

This clonotype was counted between two and nine times. The chain carries TRBV6-5 and TRBJ2-3; tentative D call: TRBD2 (5 bases). V was shortened by 0 bases and J by 1 base, with 11 bases between the two germline ends. CDR3 size: 16 residues. Germline lookup yields CDR1 MNHEY and CDR2 SVGAGI. The DNA of the CDR3 is TGTGCCAGCAGTTACTCGTTGACTACCCGCACAGATACGCAGTATTTT. The encoded protein is CASSYSLTTRTDTQYF.

V usage is TRBV12-3 or TRBV12-4 and J usage is TRBJ1-1; D not resolved. V was trimmed by 5 bases and J by 4 bases, leaving 11 bases between them. This CDR3 region has 13 residues. The CDR3 nucleotides are TGTGCCAGCAGTCCAGAGGTTGGCACTGAAGCTTTCTTT. Residues: CASSPEVGTEAFF.

The chain carries TRBV28 and TRBJ1-6; 7 positions agree with TRBD1. Trimming at V came to 6 bases and at J to 9 bases, leaving 17 bases not matched to a gene. Germline CDR1 reads MDHEN; CDR2 reads SYDVKM. The CDR3 is 17 amino acids. The CDR3 DNA is TGTGCCAGCAGCCTCAGTTATGTTAACAGGGGAGGTTCACCCCTCCACTTT. Translating gives CASSLSYVNRGGSPLHF.

This clonotype was found once. The gene calls are TRBV20-1 and TRBJ2-5, with D perhaps assigned TRBD1 or TRBD2 (5 bases each). The CDR3 extends over 15 amino acids. The V and J ends lost 1 base and 5 bases respectively, with 17 bases between them. Germline V lookup: CDR1 DFQATT, CDR2 SNEGSKA (reference sequence). The CDR3 loop reads CSARGGAGPRETQYF. For the CDR3, the DNA is TGCAGTGCTAGAGGAGGGGCAGGGCCACGGGAGACCCAGTACTTC.

The chain combines TRBV5-5 with TRBJ2-2; D gene uncertain. In germline, CDR1 is SGHKS, CDR2 YYEKEE (reference sequence). Trimming removed 2 bases from V and 2 bases from J, with 10 bases in between. The length of the CDR3 is 15 residues. The CDR3 spells CASSLRLPNTGELFF. The CDR3 bases are TGTGCCAGCAGCTTACGCCTACCTAACACCGGGGAGCTGTTTTTT.

The V call is TRBV29-1, the J call TRBJ2-7, with no clear D. CDR1 is SQVTM and CDR2 is ANQGSEA in the germline V gene. The CDR3 has 13 amino acids. Trimming removed 0 bases at V and 2 bases at J, with 8 bases between. CDR3 loop: CSVEDAFTYEQYF. The CDR3 nucleotides are TGCAGCGTTGAAGATGCTTTTACCTACGAGCAGTACTTC.

A few counts support this clonotype. The rearrangement joins TRBV12-3 or TRBV12-4 to TRBJ2-1; no reliable D call. This CDR3 is 15 amino acids long. The V and J ends lost 3 bases and 0 bases respectively, with 9 bases between them. The CDR3 region has the DNA TGTGCCAGCAGTTTTGACGAGAGCTCCTACAATGAGCAGTTCTTC. It encodes CASSFDESSYNEQFF.

This clonotype was found many times. The rearrangement links TRBV29-1 to TRBJ2-1; D is unclear. Trimming removed 0 bases at V and 2 bases at J, with 5 bases between. Per the germline V gene, CDR1 is SQVTM and CDR2 is ANQGSEA. The length of the CDR3 is 13 residues. CDR3 in amino acids: CSVEDLPYNEQFF. The CDR3 bases are TGCAGCGTTGAAGATCTCCCCTACAATGAGCAGTTCTTC.

This clonotype was detected only a few times. This chain connects TRBV27 to TRBJ2-2; D possibly corresponds to TRBD1 (6 bases). Trimming pared 4 bases from V and 4 bases from J, leaving 7 bases between. CDR1 and CDR2 from the germline V gene are MNHEY and SMNVEV (reference sequence). This CDR3 is built from 13 residues. The CDR3 nucleotides read TGTGCCAGCAGTTCCAGGGGCACCGGGGAGCTGTTTTTT. Protein product: CASSSRGTGELFF.

In this sample, this clonotype turned up a few times. This chain joins TRBV2 and TRBJ1-4, with TRBD1 matching 11 bases. The CDR3 has 14 residues. The junction had 7 bases not matched to a gene; V was cut back by 9 bases and J by 7 bases. Germline V gene sequence: CDR1 SNHLY, CDR2 FYNNEI. The CDR3, as DNA: TGTGCCAGGAGCGCGGGACAGGGGGTTGAAAAACTGTTTTTT. Protein product: CARSAGQGVEKLFF.

CDR3 protein: CASSQDSGMAGGPGETQYF. As DNA, the CDR3 is TGTGCCAGCAGCCAAGATTCGGGTATGGCGGGAGGGCCAGGAGAGACCCAGTACTTC. This chain connects TRBV3-1 to TRBJ2-5; 9 bases align to TRBD2. Germline CDR1 is LGHDT and CDR2 is YNNKEL (reference sequence). CDR3 length: 19 residues. The V and J ends lost 0 bases and 4 bases, in that order; junction bases with no gene match: 15.

This clonotype has more than one count but fewer than ten. The chain uses TRBV20-1 and TRBJ2-5; D gene ambiguous. The germline V gene has CDR1 DFQATT and CDR2 SNEGSKA (reference sequence). Trimming stripped 0 bases from V and 5 bases from J, with 10 bases between. CDR3 length: 13 residues. CDR3 bases: TGCAGTGCTAGAGATCCTCCCCTGGAGACCCAGTACTTC. This translates into CSARDPPLETQYF.

In this sample, this clonotype turned up many times. The chain carries TRBV29-1 and TRBJ2-1; D possibly corresponds to TRBD2 (6 bases). Germline loops: CDR1 SQVTM, CDR2 ANQGSEA. CDR3 length: 15 amino acids. Trimming took off 7 bases at V and 6 bases at J, with 22 bases between the two ends. As DNA, the CDR3 is TGCAGCGCCCTACGGGGGACTGGGGCCCTCAATGAGCAGTTCTTC. Its translation: CSALRGTGALNEQFF.

This clonotype was picked up a small number of times. J is TRBJ2-3 and V is TRBV20-1; 11 bases line up with TRBD2. CDR3 size: 14 residues. Per germline, CDR1 DFQATT and CDR2 SNEGSKA (reference sequence). With 3 bases clipped from V and 5 bases from J, the junction kept 4 bases outside the gene matches. CDR3 sequence reads: CSASTSGRLDTQYF. The CDR3 DNA follows: TGCAGTGCTAGTACTAGCGGGAGATTAGATACGCAGTATTTT.

This clonotype has at least ten counts. V and J are TRBV5-1 and TRBJ1-5; possible D gene TRBD1, 6 bases. V gave up 4 bases and J gave up 6 bases, with 14 bases separating them. CDR3 size: 14 residues. Germline V CDR1 and CDR2: SGHRS, YFSETQ. CDR3 DNA sequence: TGCGCCAGCAGCCCCAGGGGTCTGGGTCAGCCCCAGCATTTT. Translated, it gives CASSPRGLGQPQHF.

This clonotype was recorded a few times. The CDR3 is CSARGPYTEAFF. CDR3 nucleotide sequence: TGCAGTGCTAGGGGACCATACACTGAAGCTTTCTTT. The rearrangement links TRBV20-1 to TRBJ1-1, with D perhaps TRBD1 (5 bases). V was cut by 3 bases and J by 3 bases, with 8 bases left in between. CDR3 length equals 12 residues. Germline lookup yields CDR1 DFQATT and CDR2 SNEGSKA (reference sequence).

The J gene is TRBJ2-2, the V gene TRBV23-1, with D tentatively TRBD1 (5 bases). TRBV23-1 is classed as an ORF, of uncertain function. Trimming removed 10 bases from V and 6 bases from J, with 18 bases in between. The CDR3 covers 14 residues. CDR3 amino acids: CATMPDRNSGELFF. The CDR3, as DNA: TGCGCCACCATGCCAGACAGAAACTCCGGGGAGCTGTTTTTT.

In this sample, this clonotype turned up a few times. The gene calls are TRBV4-1 and TRBJ2-3; a possible D gene is TRBD2 (6 bases). This CDR3 comprises 16 residues. The germline CDR1 and CDR2 sequences are MGHRA and YSYEKL. V gave up 4 bases and J gave up 2 bases, with 16 bases separating them. The CDR3 region has the DNA TGCGCCAGCAGCCCCCACGCTAGCGCCATCACAGATACGCAGTATTTT. It yields the protein CASSPHASAITDTQYF.

This clonotype was observed at least ten times. The chain combines TRBV6-2 or TRBV6-3 with TRBJ2-1, with TRBD2 identical over 8 bases. After removal of 10 bases from V and 7 bases from J, the junction contained 9 bases not matched to a gene. The CDR3 sequence is 13 residues long. CDR1 and CDR2 from the germline V gene are MNHEY and SVGEGT. CDR3 DNA sequence: TGTGCCACGCAACCGGGACTAGGGAATGAGCAGTTCTTC. Residues: CATQPGLGNEQFF.